This TCR beta chain was captured by sequencing in a study of early T cells in non-severe SARS-CoV-2 infection. The CDR3 totals 14 residues. Trimming took 2 bases from V and 3 from J, leaving 8 bases between them. Germline-derived CDR1 and CDR2 are SGHRS and YFSETQ. TCRdb fed the 5' RACE reads into MiXCR, producing one record per CDR3 protein. This sample has under 60,000 distinct CDR3 sequences, with approximately 10% found just once. This sequence was found in an adult who was a healthcare worker with PCR-confirmed SARS-CoV-2 infection or an uninfected control (not recorded which). The chain links TRBV5-1 to TRBJ2-2, with D uncertain. Source: whole blood, taken at baseline. The CDR3 loop is CASSFYWDTGELFF. DNA for the CDR3: TGCGCCAGCAGCTTTTACTGGGACACCGGGGAGCTGTTTTTT.